These T cell receptor beta chains were read from a single sample in a study of yellow fever vaccine responses in identical twins. TCRdb analysed the RT-PCR reads with MiXCR anew, one entry per CDR3 protein. Of around 2,200 distinct CDR3 sequences in the sample, approximately 84% were seen once. The material was T cells from blood (PBMCs), unsorted or a sorted subset (not recorded which), obtained before or after yellow fever vaccination (not recorded which). These TCRs come from a female donor who received the yellow fever vaccine. Each CDR3 is given with its conserved first and last residue. A D gene is named only where the DNA matches it firmly. The listing skips clone size in some rows; elsewhere it reads once, few, many or a size class.

>TRBV11-1|-|14|TRBJ2-1|-
CASSQDALYNEQFF
TGTGCCAGCAGCCAAGACGCCCTCTACAATGAGCAGTTCTTC
>TRBV7-2|-|15|TRBJ1-1|-
CASSLASRTRVEAFF
TGTGCCAGCAGCTTAGCGAGCAGGACGAGGGTTGAAGCTTTCTTT
>TRBV4-1|few|16|TRBJ2-7|-
CASSQGQASLVYEQYF
TGCGCCAGCAGCCAAGGGCAGGCTAGCCTTGTCTACGAGCAGTACTTC
>TRBV18|-|16|TRBJ2-7|-
CASSSKGKGFSYEQYF
TGTGCCAGCTCAAGTAAAGGTAAAGGTTTTTCCTACGAGCAGTACTTC
>TRBV11-1|-|17|TRBJ2-5|-
CASSLGGGLADQETQYF
TGTGCCAGCAGTCTAGGGGGGGGGCTAGCGGATCAAGAGACCCAGTACTTC
>TRBV6-2/TRBV6-3|-|14|TRBJ2-4|-
CASSYRVAKNIQYF
TGTGCCAGCAGTTATCGAGTAGCCAAAAACATTCAGTACTTC
>TRBV6-2/TRBV6-3|-|15|TRBJ2-2|-
CASSYDRPTPGELFF
TGTGCCAGCAGTTATGACCGGCCCACGCCCGGGGAGCTGTTTTTT
>TRBV28|-|14|TRBJ1-1|-
CASSPGLMNTEAFF
TGTGCCAGCAGTCCAGGGCTAATGAACACTGAAGCTTTCTTT
>TRBV10-3|-|12|TRBJ1-1|-
CAISEGGTEAFF
TGTGCCATCAGTGAGGGTGGCACTGAAGCTTTCTTT
>TRBV6-5|-|17|TRBJ1-5|-
CASSYARDGYSNQPQHF
TGTGCCAGCAGTTACGCCCGGGACGGGTATAGCAATCAGCCCCAGCATTTT
>TRBV4-2|large|12|TRBJ2-6|-
CASRSGANVLTF
TGTGCCAGCAGATCTGGGGCCAACGTCCTGACTTTC
>TRBV4-2|-|16|TRBJ2-1|TRBD1
CASSQDPGTGNSEQFF
TGTGCCAGCAGCCAAGATCCCGGGACAGGGAATAGTGAGCAGTTCTTC
>TRBV12-3/TRBV12-4|-|14|TRBJ2-1|-
CASSPRWGGNEQFF
TGTGCCAGCAGTCCGCGGTGGGGCGGCAATGAGCAGTTCTTC
>TRBV7-9|-|14|TRBJ2-7|-
CASSDSLSSYEQYF
TGTGCCAGCTCGGACAGCCTGAGCTCCTACGAGCAGTACTTC
>TRBV12-3/TRBV12-4|-|16|TRBJ2-4|TRBD1
CASSSGQPGAKNIQYF
TGTGCCAGCAGTTCGGGACAGCCGGGGGCCAAAAACATTCAGTACTTC
>TRBV20-1|-|14|TRBJ2-1|-
CSARDPYSGNEQFF
TGCAGTGCTAGAGATCCATATTCTGGGAATGAGCAGTTCTTC
>TRBV11-2|-|16|TRBJ2-1|TRBD2
CASSPRLAGLDNEQFF
TGTGCCAGCAGCCCCCGACTAGCGGGACTAGACAATGAGCAGTTCTTC
>TRBV29-1|-|15|TRBJ2-5|TRBD1
CSVTGTGTYGETQYF
TGCAGCGTTACCGGGACAGGGACATATGGAGAGACCCAGTACTTC
>TRBV19|once|13|TRBJ2-7|-
CASRGSRAHEQYF
TGTGCCAGTAGAGGCTCTAGGGCCCACGAGCAGTACTTC
>TRBV4-3|-|14|TRBJ2-5|-
CASSQGTRQETQYF
TGCGCCAGCAGCCAAGGGACACGCCAAGAGACCCAGTACTTC
>TRBV4-2|-|13|TRBJ1-1|-
CASSQDLDTEAFF
TGTGCCAGCAGCCAAGATCTGGACACTGAAGCTTTCTTT
>TRBV11-2|-|17|TRBJ2-4|-
CASSLDQGNPAKNIQYF
TGTGCCAGCAGCTTAGATCAGGGGAACCCAGCCAAAAACATTCAGTACTTC
>TRBV7-3|-|14|TRBJ1-2|-
CASSLDGGGYGYTF
TGTGCCAGCAGCTTGGACGGGGGAGGCTATGGCTACACCTTC
>TRBV2|-|14|TRBJ2-1|-
CASSERADYNEQFF
TGTGCCAGCAGTGAAAGGGCTGATTACAATGAGCAGTTCTTC
>TRBV1|-|16|TRBJ1-5|-
CTSSQEMGQSNQPQHF
TGCACCAGCAGCCAAGAAATGGGACAGAGCAATCAGCCCCAGCATTTT
>TRBV29-1|-|15|TRBJ2-1|-
CSVEVQPTDNNEQFF
TGCAGCGTTGAAGTCCAGCCTACGGATAACAATGAGCAGTTCTTC
>TRBV9|-|16|TRBJ2-2|-
CASSALAIVETGELFF
TGTGCCAGCAGCGCCTTAGCGATAGTAGAGACCGGGGAGCTGTTTTTT
>TRBV6-1|-|14|TRBJ2-3|-
CASSAGTGADTQYF
TGTGCCAGCAGCGCCGGGACGGGGGCAGATACGCAGTATTTT
>TRBV4-3|-|16|TRBJ1-1|TRBD1
CASSQVGGVLNTEAFF
TGCGCCAGCAGCCAAGTAGGGGGCGTTTTGAACACTGAAGCTTTCTTT
>TRBV4-3|-|16|TRBJ2-2|TRBD1
CASSQQGTGGTGELFF
TGCGCCAGCAGCCAGCAAGGGACAGGGGGCACCGGGGAGCTGTTTTTT
>TRBV4-1|-|15|TRBJ2-3|TRBD2
CASSEGLPSTDTQYF
TGCGCCAGCAGCGAGGGACTACCTAGCACAGATACGCAGTATTTT
>TRBV12-3/TRBV12-4|-|14|TRBJ2-5|TRBD1
CASSGTGRRETQYF
TGTGCCAGCAGCGGGACAGGGCGCCGGGAGACCCAGTACTTC
>TRBV4-3|few|18|TRBJ2-6|-
CASSQDPGGPSGANVLTF
TGCGCCAGCAGCCAAGATCCAGGGGGGCCCTCTGGGGCCAACGTCCTGACTTTC
>TRBV6-1|-|13|TRBJ2-3|-
CASRNGGSYTQYF
TGTGCCAGCAGAAACGGCGGCTCCTATACGCAGTATTTT
>TRBV6-5|-|15|TRBJ1-1|TRBD1
CASSYQSQGAAKAFF
TGTGCCAGCAGTTACCAATCCCAGGGGGCGGCGAAAGCTTTCTTT